What follows is one TCR beta chain and its context. This clone's antigen is unknown. No clone much larger than this one lies a single base away; base qualities are absent. The source of the sample is a study of blood T cell repertoires in COVID-19 (dated by TCRdb to 2020 to 2022). Looking at the study overall: Collaborator samples came from the United States, Italy and Spain and covered acute and convalescent phases of COVID-19. Sample metadata almost always included a de-identified subject ID, COVID-19 status, age in years and sex. Where available, HLA class I and class II types were obtained from metadata supplied by the sample provider rather than from assay-based typing. The samples were drawn from the first 160 participants of the ongoing ImmuneRACE study and from roughly 1,300 subjects provided by 6 global collaborators. Subjects who had been exposed to COVID-19, were actively infected with it, or had recovered from it provided the deeply sampled blood TCRbeta repertoires that made up the dataset. The repertoires were released in a freely available public database intended as a resource for research on the immune response to SARS-CoV-2. The material from the prospective study consisted of cDNA or gDNA derived from T cells, B-cell-depleted T cells, or PBMCs. Study-level results and caveats: Clinical and demographic metadata were provided uncurated, with the amount varying by source and participant.

TCRbeta CDR3 regions were amplified from genomic DNA by means of the immunoSEQ Assay, a bias-controlled multiplex PCR. From the authors' description of their analysis: The number of nucleated cells in each sample was estimated by amplification of reference gene primers within the assay. To quantify the absolute abundance of each unique TCRbeta CDR3 rearrangement, sequence reads were collapsed and filtered. Productive Simpson clonality was computed per sample as the square root of Simpson's diversity index over productive rearrangements. This immuneACCESS table, as held by TCRdb, lists in-frame sequences with V and J called but not all clones. Of the missing ones, under half trace to an unresolved V gene in checked studies; the others have no known cause. V and J calls and clone size come straight from that table; D and trimming were deduced from the DNA. Counted in this sample were fewer than 700,000 clones; around 90% of them appeared once. The ten largest clones capture roughly 7.4% of the sample.

One collaborating source in Seattle enrolled patients while the patients were actively infected and followed the patients over time throughout the course of disease. Each collaborating institution followed its own protocols to collect whole blood in K2EDTA tubes. Collaborator samples were shipped for TCRbeta analysis as frozen whole blood, isolated PBMCs, or DNA extracted from either sample type. The germline V gene provides CDR1 ENHRY and CDR2 SYGVKD. The V end loses 10 bases and the J end loses 4 bases, and a stretch of 11 bases separates them. The CDR3 holds 12 amino acids from the cysteine to the phenylalanine. Of all the DNA, just the CDR3 is kept, 36 bases in frame from base 1.

Sequencing was performed on peripheral blood. The chain is made from TRBV10-3 and TRBJ1-5; the D gene lacks a confident call. This sequence originates from a woman aged 45-60 years with COVID-19, enrolled during active disease. In nucleotide form, the sequence is TGTGCCACCAATCGGGAGAATCAGCCCCAGCATTTT. This yields the protein CATNRENQPQHF.